This record covers a single TCR beta chain. Profiling relied on immunoSEQ multiplex PCR, and the TCRdb table lists in-frame clones only, not all of them. The data contain roughly 110,000 clones, 80% to 95% of them seen just once; the ten biggest clones take up around 1.5%. The germline gives CDR1 SGHRS, CDR2 YFSETQ. The CDR3 has 13 amino acids. Between the trimmed V and J ends, which lost 6 bases and 4 bases, there was a span of 10 bases. This entry belongs to a study of T cell changes during pregnancy in multiple sclerosis. The genes are TRBV5-1 and TRBJ2-2; D gene unclear. The specimen was peripheral blood, collected after pregnancy. The TCR sequence derives from a female donor with multiple sclerosis, enrolled in a pregnancy study. This chain's CDR3 is CASTLESTGELFF. CDR3 coding DNA: TGCGCCAGCACTCTAGAGTCCACCGGGGAGCTGTTTTTT.